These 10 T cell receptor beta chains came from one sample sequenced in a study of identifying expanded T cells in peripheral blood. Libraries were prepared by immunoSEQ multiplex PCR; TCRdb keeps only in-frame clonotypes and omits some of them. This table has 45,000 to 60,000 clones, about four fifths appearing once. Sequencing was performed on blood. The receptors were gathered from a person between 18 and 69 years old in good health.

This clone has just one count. CDR3 coding DNA: TGTGCCAGCAGCCAAAGCGGGGGGGGTGAGACCCAGTACTTC. Translated, it gives CASSQSGGGETQYF. V usage is TRBV4-2 and J usage is TRBJ2-5, with TRBD2 identical over 10 bases. Germline values: CDR1 LGHNA, CDR2 YNFKEQ. The CDR3 consists of 14 residues. With 2 bases clipped from V and 5 bases from J, the junction kept 2 bases outside the gene matches.

Here the CDR3 reads CASRPGRGEEKLFF. The DNA for the CDR3 is TGTGCCAGCAGGCCCGGGAGGGGGGAAGAAAAACTGTTTTTT. The V and J genes are TRBV2 and TRBJ1-4; D may be TRBD1 (6 bases). The V gene's germline CDR1 is SNHLY and CDR2 FYNNEI. The germline V and J ends were trimmed by 6 bases and 8 bases, with 16 bases remaining between them. The CDR3 spans 14 residues. Filled out from reference TRBV2 and TRBJ1-4, the complete variable domain reads EPEVTQTPSHQVTQMGQEVILRCVPISNHLYFYWYRQILGQKVEFLVSFYNNEISEKSEIFDDQFSVERPDGSNFTLKIRSTKLEDSAMYFCASRPGRGEEKLFFGSGTQLSVL.

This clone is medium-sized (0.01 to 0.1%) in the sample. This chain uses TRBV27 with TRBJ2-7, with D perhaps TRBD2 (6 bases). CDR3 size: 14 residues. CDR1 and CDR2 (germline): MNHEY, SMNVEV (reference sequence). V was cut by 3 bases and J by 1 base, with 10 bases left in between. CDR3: CASSLAGTSYEQYF. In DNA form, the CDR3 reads TGTGCCAGCAGTTTGGCGGGAACGTCCTACGAGCAGTACTTC.

CDR3 sequence: CAWRTYSYGYTF. The DNA of the CDR3 is TGTGCCTGGAGGACTTACTCATATGGCTACACCTTC. The V gene is TRBV30, the J gene TRBJ1-2; no firm D call. The CDR3 is 12 residues long. Trimming shortened V by 3 bases and J by 5 bases, and 10 bases separated the two germline ends. The germline CDR1 and CDR2 sequences are GTSNPN and SVGIG (reference sequence).

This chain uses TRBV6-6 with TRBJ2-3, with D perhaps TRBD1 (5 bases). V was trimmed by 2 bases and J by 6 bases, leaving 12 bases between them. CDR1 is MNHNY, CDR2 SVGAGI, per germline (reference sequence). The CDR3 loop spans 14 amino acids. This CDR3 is CASSYGQGIDTQYF. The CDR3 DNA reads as TGTGCCAGCAGTTACGGGCAGGGTATTGATACGCAGTATTTT.

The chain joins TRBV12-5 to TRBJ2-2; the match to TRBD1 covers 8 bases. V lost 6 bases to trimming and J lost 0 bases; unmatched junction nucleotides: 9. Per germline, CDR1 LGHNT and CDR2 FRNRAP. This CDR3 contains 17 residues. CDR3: CASGKGQVNANTGELFF. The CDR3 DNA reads TGTGCTAGTGGGAAGGGACAGGTTAACGCGAACACCGGGGAGCTGTTTTTT.

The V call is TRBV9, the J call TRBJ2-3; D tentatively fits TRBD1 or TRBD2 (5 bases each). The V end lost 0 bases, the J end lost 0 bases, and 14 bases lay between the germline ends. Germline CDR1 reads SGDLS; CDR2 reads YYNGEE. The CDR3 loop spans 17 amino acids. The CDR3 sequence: CASSVDEGPHSTDTQYF. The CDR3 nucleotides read TGTGCCAGCAGCGTAGACGAGGGGCCCCATAGCACAGATACGCAGTATTTT.

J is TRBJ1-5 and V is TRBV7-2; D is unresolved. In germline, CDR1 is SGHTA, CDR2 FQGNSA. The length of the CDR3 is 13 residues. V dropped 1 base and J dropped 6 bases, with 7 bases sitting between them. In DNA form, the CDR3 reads TGTGCCAGCAGCTTAGGATTAGGTCAGCCCCAGCATTTT. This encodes CASSLGLGQPQHF.

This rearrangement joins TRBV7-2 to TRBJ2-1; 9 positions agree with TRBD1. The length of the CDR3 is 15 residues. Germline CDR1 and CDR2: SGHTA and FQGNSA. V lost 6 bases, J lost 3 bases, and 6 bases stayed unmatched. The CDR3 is CASREDRGVYNEQFF. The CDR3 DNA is TGTGCCAGCAGGGAGGACAGGGGTGTCTACAATGAGCAGTTCTTC.

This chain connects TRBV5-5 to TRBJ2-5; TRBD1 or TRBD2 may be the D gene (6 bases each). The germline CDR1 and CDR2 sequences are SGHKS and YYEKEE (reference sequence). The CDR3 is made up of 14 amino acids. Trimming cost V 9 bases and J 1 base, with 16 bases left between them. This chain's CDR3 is CATSEQGLQETQYF. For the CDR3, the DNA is TGTGCCACTTCCGAACAGGGACTCCAAGAGACCCAGTACTTC.